The subject of this entry is one TCR beta chain. Its target is not known. Sequence at one end of the junction differs from germline and may be a read error. The sample comes from a study of blood T cells in healthy people across ages. Broader study findings: The authors considered diversity estimates from one million T cells to be underestimates.

A second PCR of roughly 7 to 11 cycles used a sample-barcoded 5' primer and a J-beta primer mix. TCRdb redid the calling of the 5' RACE reads with MiXCR, one entry per CDR3 protein. The repertoire holds about 800,000 distinct CDR3 sequences, with around a quarter as singletons. Those donating, healthy Caucasian individuals from Russia, were aged about 6 to 90. This sample was also put to use in a study of T cells of mothers and their children. That work contributes: The study recruited a few healthy Caucasian mothers and their six children as donors. RNA was extracted, and all of it went into cDNA synthesis at roughly 1.5 ug per 15 ul.

Sample: blood. This receptor was taken from a boy under 18 in good health.

CDR3 loop: CAISPKWGEVFTGELFF. DNA for the CDR3: TGTGCCATCAGTCCCAAATGGGGAGAGGTATTCACCGGGGAGCTATTTTTT. This chain links TRBV10-3 with TRBJ2-2; TRBD2 might be the D (5 bases). Looked up from germline, CDR1 is ENHRY and CDR2 is SYGVKD. There are 17 residues in the CDR3.